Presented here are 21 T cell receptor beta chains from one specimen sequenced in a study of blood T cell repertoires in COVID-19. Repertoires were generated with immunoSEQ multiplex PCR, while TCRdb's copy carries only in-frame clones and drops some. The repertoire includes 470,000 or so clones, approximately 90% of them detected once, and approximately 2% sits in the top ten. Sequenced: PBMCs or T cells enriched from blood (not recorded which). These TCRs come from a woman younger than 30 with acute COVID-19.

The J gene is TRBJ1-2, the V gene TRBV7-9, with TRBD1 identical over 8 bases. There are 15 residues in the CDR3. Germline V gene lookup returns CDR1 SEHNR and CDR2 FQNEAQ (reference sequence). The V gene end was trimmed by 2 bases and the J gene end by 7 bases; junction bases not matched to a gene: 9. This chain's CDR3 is CASSLRDRGKFGYTF. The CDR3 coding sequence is TGTGCCAGCAGCTTACGAGACAGGGGAAAATTTGGCTACACCTTC.

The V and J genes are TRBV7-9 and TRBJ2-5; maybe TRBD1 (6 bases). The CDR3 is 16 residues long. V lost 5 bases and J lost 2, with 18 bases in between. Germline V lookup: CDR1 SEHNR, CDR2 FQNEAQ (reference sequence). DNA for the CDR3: TGTGCCAGCAGCACTATACCGGGACAAAAACAAGAGACCCAGTACTTC. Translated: CASSTIPGQKQETQYF.

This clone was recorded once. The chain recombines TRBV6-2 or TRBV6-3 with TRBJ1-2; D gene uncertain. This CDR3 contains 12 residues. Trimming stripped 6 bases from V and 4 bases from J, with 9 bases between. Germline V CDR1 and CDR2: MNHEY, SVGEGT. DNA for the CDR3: TGTGCCAGCAGCGCAAGTAGCTATGGCTACACCTTC. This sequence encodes CASSASSYGYTF.

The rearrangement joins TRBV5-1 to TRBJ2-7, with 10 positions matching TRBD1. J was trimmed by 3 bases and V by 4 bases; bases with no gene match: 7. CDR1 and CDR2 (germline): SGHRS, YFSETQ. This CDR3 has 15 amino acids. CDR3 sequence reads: CASSRTGQGNYEQYF. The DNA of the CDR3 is TGCGCCAGCAGCAGAACGGGACAGGGGAACTACGAGCAGTACTTC.

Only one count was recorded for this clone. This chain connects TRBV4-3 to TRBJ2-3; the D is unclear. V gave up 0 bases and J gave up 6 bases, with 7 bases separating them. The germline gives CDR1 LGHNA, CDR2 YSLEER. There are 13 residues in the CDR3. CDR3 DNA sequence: TGCGCCAGCAGCCAAGAATCCGGGGATACGCAGTATTTT. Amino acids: CASSQESGDTQYF.

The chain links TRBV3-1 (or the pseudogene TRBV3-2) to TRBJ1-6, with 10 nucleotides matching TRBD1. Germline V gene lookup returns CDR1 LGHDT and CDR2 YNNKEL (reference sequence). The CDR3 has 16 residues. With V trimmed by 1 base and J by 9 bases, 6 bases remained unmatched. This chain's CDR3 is CASSQGGQGRGSPLHF. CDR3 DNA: TGTGCCAGCAGCCAAGGGGGACAGGGGAGGGGTTCACCCCTCCACTTT.

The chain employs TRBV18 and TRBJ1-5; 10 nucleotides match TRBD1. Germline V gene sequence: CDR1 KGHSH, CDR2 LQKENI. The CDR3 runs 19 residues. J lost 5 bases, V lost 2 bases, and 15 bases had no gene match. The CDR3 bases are TGTGCCAGCTCACCAAACGACAGGGGGCGTGATTTCGGGTATCAGCCCCAGCATTTT. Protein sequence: CASSPNDRGRDFGYQPQHF.

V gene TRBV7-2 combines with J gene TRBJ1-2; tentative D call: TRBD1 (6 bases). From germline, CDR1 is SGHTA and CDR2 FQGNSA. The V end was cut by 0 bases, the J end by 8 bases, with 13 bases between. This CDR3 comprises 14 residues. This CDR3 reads CASSLAIRGNGYTF. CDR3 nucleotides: TGTGCCAGCAGCTTAGCGATAAGGGGGAACGGCTACACCTTC.

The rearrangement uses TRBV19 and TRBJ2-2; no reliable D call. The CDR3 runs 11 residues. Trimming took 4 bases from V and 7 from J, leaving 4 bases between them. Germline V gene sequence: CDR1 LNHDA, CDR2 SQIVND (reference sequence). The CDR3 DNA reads TGTGCCAGTAGTACTAGCGGGGAGCTGTTTTTT. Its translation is CASSTSGELFF.

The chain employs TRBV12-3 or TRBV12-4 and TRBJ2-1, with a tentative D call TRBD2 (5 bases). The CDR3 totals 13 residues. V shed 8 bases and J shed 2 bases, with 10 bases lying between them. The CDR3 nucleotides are TGTGCCAGCGGGAGTACCACCTACAATGAGCAGTTCTTC. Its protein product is CASGSTTYNEQFF.

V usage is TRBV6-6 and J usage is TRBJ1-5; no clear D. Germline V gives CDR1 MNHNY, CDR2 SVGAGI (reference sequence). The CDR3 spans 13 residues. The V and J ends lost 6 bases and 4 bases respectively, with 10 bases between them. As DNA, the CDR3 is TGTGCCAGCAGGCCTCCGGGGAATCAGCCCCAGCATTTT. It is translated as CASRPPGNQPQHF.

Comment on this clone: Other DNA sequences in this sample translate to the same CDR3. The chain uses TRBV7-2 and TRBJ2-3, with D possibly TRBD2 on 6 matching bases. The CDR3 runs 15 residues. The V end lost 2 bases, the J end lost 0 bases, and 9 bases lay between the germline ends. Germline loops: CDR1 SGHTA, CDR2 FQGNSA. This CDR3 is CASSLIAVSTDTQYF. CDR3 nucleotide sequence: TGTGCCAGCAGCTTAATAGCGGTTAGCACAGATACGCAGTATTTT.

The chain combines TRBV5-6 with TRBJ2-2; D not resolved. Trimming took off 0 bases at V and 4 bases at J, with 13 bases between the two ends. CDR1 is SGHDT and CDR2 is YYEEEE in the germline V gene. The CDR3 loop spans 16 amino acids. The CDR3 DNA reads TGTGCCAGCAGCTTGGAGGCAGGCAAGTTCACCGGGGAGCTGTTTTTT. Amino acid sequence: CASSLEAGKFTGELFF.

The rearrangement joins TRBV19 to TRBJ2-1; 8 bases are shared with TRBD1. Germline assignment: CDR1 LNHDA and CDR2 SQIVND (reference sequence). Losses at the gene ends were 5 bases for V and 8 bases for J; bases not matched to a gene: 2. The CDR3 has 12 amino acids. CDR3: CASSSGGYEQFF. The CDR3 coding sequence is TGTGCCAGTAGTTCAGGGGGCTATGAGCAGTTCTTC.

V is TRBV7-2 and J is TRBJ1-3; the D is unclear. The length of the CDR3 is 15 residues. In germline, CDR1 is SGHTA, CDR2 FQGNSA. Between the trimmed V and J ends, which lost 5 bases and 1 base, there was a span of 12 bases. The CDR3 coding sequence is TGTGCCAGCAGCCCAACGGTCCGGTCTGGAAACACCATATATTTT. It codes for CASSPTVRSGNTIYF. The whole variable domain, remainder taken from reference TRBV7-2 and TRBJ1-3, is GAGVSQSPSNKVTEKGKDVELRCDPISGHTALYWYRQSLGQGLEFLIYFQGNSAPDKSGLPSDRFSAERTGGSVSTLTIQRTQQEDSAVYLCASSPTVRSGNTIYFGEGSWLTVV.

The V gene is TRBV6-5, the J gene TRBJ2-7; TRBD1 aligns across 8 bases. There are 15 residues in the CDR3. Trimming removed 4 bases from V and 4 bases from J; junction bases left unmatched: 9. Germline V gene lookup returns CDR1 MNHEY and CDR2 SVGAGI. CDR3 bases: TGTGCCAGCAGTTTTACGACAGGGGCACGGTACGAGCAGTACTTC. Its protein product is CASSFTTGARYEQYF.

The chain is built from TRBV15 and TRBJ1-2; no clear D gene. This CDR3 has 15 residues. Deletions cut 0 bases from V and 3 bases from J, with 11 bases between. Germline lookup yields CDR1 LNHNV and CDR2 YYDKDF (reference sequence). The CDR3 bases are TGTGCCACCAGCAGAGACGGGGTCGACGACTATGGCTACACCTTC. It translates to CATSRDGVDDYGYTF.

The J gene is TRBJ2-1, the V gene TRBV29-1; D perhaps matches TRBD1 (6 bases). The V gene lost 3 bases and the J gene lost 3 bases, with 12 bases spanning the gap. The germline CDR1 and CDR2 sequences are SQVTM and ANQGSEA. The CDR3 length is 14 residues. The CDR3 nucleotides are TGCAGCGTTGACCCCAGCAGGGGCTACAATGAGCAGTTCTTC. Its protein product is CSVDPSRGYNEQFF.

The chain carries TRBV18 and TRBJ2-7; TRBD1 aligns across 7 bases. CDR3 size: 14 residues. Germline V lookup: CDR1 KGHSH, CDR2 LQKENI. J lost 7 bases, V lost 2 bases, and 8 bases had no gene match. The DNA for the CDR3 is TGTGCCAGCTCACCAGAGGACAGGTTTGTAGAGCAGTACTTC. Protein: CASSPEDRFVEQYF.

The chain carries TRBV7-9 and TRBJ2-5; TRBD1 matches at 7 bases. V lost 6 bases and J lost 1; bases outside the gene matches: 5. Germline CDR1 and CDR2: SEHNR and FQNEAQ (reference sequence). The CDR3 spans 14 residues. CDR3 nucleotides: TGTGCCAGCAGGCGAGGGGGCGGCCAAGAGACCCAGTACTTC. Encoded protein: CASRRGGGQETQYF. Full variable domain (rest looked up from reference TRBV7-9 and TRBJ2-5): DTGVSQNPRHKITKRGQNVTFRCDPISEHNRLYWYRQTLGQGPEFLTYFQNEAQLEKSRLLSDRFSAERPKGSFSTLEIQRTEQGDSAMYLCASRRGGGQETQYFGPGTRLLVL.

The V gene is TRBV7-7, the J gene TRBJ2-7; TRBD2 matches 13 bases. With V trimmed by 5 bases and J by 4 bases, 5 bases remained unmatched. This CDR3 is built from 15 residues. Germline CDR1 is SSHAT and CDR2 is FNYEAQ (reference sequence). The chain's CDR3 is CASSIGLAGVYEQYF. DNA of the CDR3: TGTGCCAGCAGCATAGGACTAGCGGGAGTTTACGAGCAGTACTTC.